Below are 27 T cell receptor beta chains sequenced from a single sample in a study of shared clonotypes between healthy human individuals. TCRdb's copy holds only in-frame clones and misses some; the assay was immunoSEQ multiplex PCR. This sample has over 300,000 clones, with roughly 84% found just once. The sequencing input was memory CD8+ T cells sorted from blood. Subset reported: CD45RO+ cells pooled with CCR7-negative TemRA cells. All receptors derive from a man aged 18 to 30 in good health.

The table lists this clone with a count of one. The chain recombines TRBV28 with TRBJ2-7, with 9 bases identical to TRBD1. V lost 5 bases, J lost 1 base, and 9 bases stayed unmatched. The germline CDR1 and CDR2 sequences are MDHEN and SYDVKM. The CDR3 sequence is 16 residues long. The CDR3 bases are TGTGCCAGCAGTGAAACCGGGACAGGGCCTTCCTACGAGCAGTACTTC. It encodes CASSETGTGPSYEQYF.

The rearrangement links TRBV28 to TRBJ2-5; 12 nucleotides align to TRBD2. Trimming cost V 1 base and J 2 bases; bases outside gene matches: 5. Germline CDR1 MDHEN, CDR2 SYDVKM. The CDR3 is made up of 17 amino acids. The CDR3 nucleotides read TGTGCCAGCAGTTTATTTTCCGGACTAGCGGGGCAAGAGACCCAGTACTTC. Amino acids: CASSLFSGLAGQETQYF.

The chain combines TRBV5-1 with TRBJ1-1; the D is unclear. CDR1 is SGHRS and CDR2 is YFSETQ in the germline V gene. V lost 3 bases and J 0 bases, leaving 9 bases between the germline ends. The CDR3 is 14 residues long. DNA for the CDR3: TGCGCCAGCAGCTCCGGCGATTTGAACACTGAAGCTTTCTTT. Translated, it gives CASSSGDLNTEAFF.

The rearrangement joins TRBV6-5 to TRBJ2-7; D unresolved. The CDR3 consists of 15 residues. V lost 2 bases to trimming and J lost 1 base, with 12 bases between them. Germline-derived CDR1 and CDR2 are MNHEY and SVGAGI. CDR3 sequence reads: CASSYGYTLSYEQYF. CDR3 bases: TGTGCCAGCAGTTACGGTTACACACTATCCTACGAGCAGTACTTC.

V and J are TRBV4-3 and TRBJ2-7; 9 bases are shared with TRBD2. This CDR3 spans 17 amino acids. Germline CDR1 reads LGHNA; CDR2 reads YSLEER. V lost 0 bases, J lost 4 bases, and 10 bases stayed unmatched. CDR3 DNA: TGCGCCAGCAGCCAAGACCCTTTGGGGCTAGCGGGATACGAGCAGTACTTC. Its translation is CASSQDPLGLAGYEQYF.

The rearrangement links TRBV19 to TRBJ2-1; a weak D match, TRBD1 (5 bases). Per germline, CDR1 LNHDA and CDR2 SQIVND (reference sequence). The CDR3 runs 15 residues. V lost 2 bases and J lost 4, with 12 bases in between. The CDR3: CASSIIPQGYNEQFF. The CDR3 coding sequence is TGTGCCAGTAGTATAATCCCTCAGGGATACAATGAGCAGTTCTTC.

The CDR3 coding sequence is TGTGCCAGCAGTGATCTTGACAGAGGATTCGAAGCTTTCTTT. Translated: CASSDLDRGFEAFF. The chain carries TRBV2 and TRBJ1-1; D is perhaps TRBD1 (5 bases). Per germline, CDR1 SNHLY and CDR2 FYNNEI. The CDR3 contains 14 residues. V gave up 3 bases and J gave up 8 bases, with 16 bases separating them.

The chain joins TRBV27 to TRBJ2-7; 7 nucleotides line up with TRBD1. Germline V lookup: CDR1 MNHEY, CDR2 SMNVEV (reference sequence). The CDR3 length is 12 residues. V lost 5 bases, J lost 5 bases, and 3 bases stayed unmatched. The CDR3 loop reads CASSQQGNEQYF. CDR3 DNA: TGTGCCAGCAGTCAACAGGGGAACGAGCAGTACTTC.

In its sample, this clone was seen a few times. Other DNA sequences in the same sample also yield this CDR3. The chain couples TRBV4-3 to TRBJ2-7; D is ambiguous. Trimming cost V 0 bases and J 3 bases, with 6 bases left between them. The CDR3 runs 13 residues. The V gene's germline CDR1 is LGHNA and CDR2 YSLEER. The CDR3 DNA sequence: TGCGCCAGCAGCCAAGATTGGGGCTACGAGCAGTACTTC. This translates into CASSQDWGYEQYF.

This clone was seen a single time. This sequence joins TRBV11-2 and TRBJ2-4; 7 nucleotides match TRBD2. J was trimmed by 6 bases and V by 5 bases; bases with no gene match: 7. The CDR3 is made up of 14 amino acids. Germline CDR1 reads SGHAT; CDR2 reads FQNNGV. The CDR3, as DNA: TGTGCCAGCAGCCTGTTGGGAGGGACAAACATTCAGTACTTC. Protein sequence: CASSLLGGTNIQYF.

The gene calls are TRBV6-6 and TRBJ1-1, with D tentatively TRBD1 (5 bases). The V end was cut by 1 base, the J end by 1 base, with 7 bases between. Germline V gives CDR1 MNHNY, CDR2 SVGAGI (reference sequence). This CDR3 region has 14 residues. CDR3 sequence (DNA): TGTGCCAGCAGTTACTATGGGGGGAACACTGAAGCTTTCTTT. Protein sequence: CASSYYGGNTEAFF.

This clone was observed a single time. V and J are TRBV2 and TRBJ2-7; D may be TRBD1 (5 bases). The CDR3 runs to 13 residues. V dropped 9 bases and J dropped 3 bases, with 15 bases sitting between them. Germline lookup yields CDR1 SNHLY and CDR2 FYNNEI. The CDR3 nucleotides are TGTGCCAGGGGATCGGAACAGGTCTACGAGCAGTACTTC. It codes for CARGSEQVYEQYF.

This chain joins TRBV7-9 and TRBJ2-1, with D maybe TRBD2 (5 bases). Deletions cut 6 bases from V and 3 bases from J, with 9 bases between. Germline V gene lookup returns CDR1 SEHNR and CDR2 FQNEAQ (reference sequence). The CDR3 extends over 13 amino acids. This CDR3 is CASSFEGYNEQFF. The CDR3 nucleotides are TGTGCCAGCAGTTTCGAGGGCTACAATGAGCAGTTCTTC.

J is TRBJ2-3 and V is TRBV5-6, with a tentative D call TRBD1 (5 bases). Per the germline V gene, CDR1 is SGHDT and CDR2 is YYEEEE. Between the trimmed V and J ends, which lost 5 bases and 1 base, there was a span of 14 bases. There are 15 residues in the CDR3. CDR3: CASSWVQQGTDTQYF. In DNA form, the CDR3 reads TGTGCCAGCAGTTGGGTCCAACAGGGCACAGATACGCAGTATTTT.

This clone is a singleton in its sample. The genes are TRBV5-1 and TRBJ2-7; D gene uncertain. In germline, CDR1 is SGHRS, CDR2 YFSETQ. The V gene lost 2 bases and the J gene lost 2 bases, with 8 bases spanning the gap. The CDR3 covers 13 residues. The CDR3 coding sequence is TGCGCCAGCAGCTTCTCAGTAGCCTACGAGCAGTACTTC. This encodes CASSFSVAYEQYF. Full variable domain (rest looked up from reference TRBV5-1 and TRBJ2-7): KAGVTQTPRYLIKTRGQQVTLSCSPISGHRSVSWYQQTPGQGLQFLFEYFSETQRNKGNFPGRFSGRQFSNSRSEMNVSTLELGDSALYLCASSFSVAYEQYFGPGTRLTVT.

DNA of the CDR3: TGCAGCGTTGACCCACAAGATAACTATGGCTACACCTTC. Residues: CSVDPQDNYGYTF. The chain carries TRBV29-1 and TRBJ1-2; D remains unclear. This CDR3 region has 13 residues. Germline CDR1 is SQVTM and CDR2 is ANQGSEA. Trimming left V 3 bases short and J 1 base short, with 9 bases between.

The V call is TRBV7-9, the J call TRBJ2-5, with 7 positions matching TRBD1. Germline CDR1 SEHNR, CDR2 FQNEAQ (reference sequence). The CDR3 loop spans 16 amino acids. V lost 5 bases to trimming and J lost 7 bases; unmatched junction nucleotides: 16. CDR3 amino acids: CASSQPGQMADWTQYF. In nucleotides, the CDR3 is TGTGCCAGCAGCCAACCGGGACAGATGGCGGATTGGACCCAGTACTTC.

The chain combines TRBV2 with TRBJ2-7, with 12 bases that match TRBD2. Germline lookup yields CDR1 SNHLY and CDR2 FYNNEI. The junction had 9 bases not matched to a gene; V was cut back by 2 bases and J by 4 bases. The CDR3 sequence is 17 residues long. Here the CDR3 reads CASSERLAGGPLYEQYF. The CDR3, as DNA: TGTGCCAGCAGTGAAAGGCTAGCGGGAGGGCCGTTATACGAGCAGTACTTC.

The chain carries TRBV28 and TRBJ2-7, with 8 bases lining up with TRBD1. CDR1 is MDHEN and CDR2 is SYDVKM in the germline V gene. The CDR3 consists of 15 residues. V shed 3 bases, J shed 3 bases, and the junction held 7 bases outside the gene matches. The CDR3: CASSFFTGGLYEQYF. The CDR3 nucleotides read TGTGCCAGCAGTTTTTTCACAGGGGGGCTCTACGAGCAGTACTTC.

At least ten counts were recorded for this clone. The genes are TRBV14 and TRBJ1-1; D not resolved. Germline V gives CDR1 SGHDN, CDR2 FVKESK. V was clipped by 8 bases and J by 0 bases, with 7 bases between them. The CDR3 is 12 amino acids. The CDR3 nucleotides read TGTGCCAGCGGGCGGATGAACACTGAAGCTTTCTTT. Its protein product is CASGRMNTEAFF. Supplemented by reference TRBV14 and TRBJ1-1, the full variable domain reads EAGVTQFPSHSVIEKGQTVTLRCDPISGHDNLYWYRRVMGKEIKFLLHFVKESKQDESGMPNNRFLAERTGGTYSTLKVQPAELEDSGVYFCASGRMNTEAFFGQGTRLTVV.

V and J are TRBV7-3 and TRBJ2-3, with 8 bases fitting TRBD1. Germline values: CDR1 SGHTA, CDR2 FQGTGA. The V gene end was trimmed by 4 bases and the J gene end by 5 bases; junction bases not matched to a gene: 5. There are 14 residues in the CDR3. CDR3 region: CASSSQGAGDTQYF. Here the CDR3 DNA reads TGTGCCAGCAGCTCGCAGGGGGCCGGAGATACGCAGTATTTT.

The J gene is TRBJ2-7, the V gene TRBV2, with TRBD1 identical over 11 bases. The CDR3 consists of 14 residues. CDR1 and CDR2 (germline): SNHLY, FYNNEI. With 8 bases clipped from V and 4 bases from J, the junction kept 7 bases outside the gene matches. CDR3 sequence (DNA): TGTGCCAGCGACCACCGGGACAGGGGGTACGAGCAGTACTTC. This translates into CASDHRDRGYEQYF. The whole variable domain, filled in from reference TRBV2 and TRBJ2-7, reads EPEVTQTPSHQVTQMGQEVILRCVPISNHLYFYWYRQILGQKVEFLVSFYNNEISEKSEIFDDQFSVERPDGSNFTLKIRSTKLEDSAMYFCASDHRDRGYEQYFGPGTRLTVT.

The chain couples TRBV6-6 to TRBJ2-7, with D maybe TRBD1 (5 bases). Trimming cost V 6 bases and J 6 bases, with 21 bases left between them. CDR3 length: 15 residues. CDR1 and CDR2 (germline): MNHNY, SVGAGI (reference sequence). The CDR3 DNA reads as TGTGCCAGCAGCCAGCCAGGGATGGGGCTGGGCGAGCAGTACTTC. It encodes CASSQPGMGLGEQYF.

The chain recombines TRBV13 with TRBJ2-2; perhaps TRBD2 as D (5 bases). Deletions cut 4 bases from V and 0 bases from J, with 12 bases between. Germline lookup yields CDR1 PRHDT and CDR2 FYEKMQ (reference sequence). The CDR3 is 16 residues long. The CDR3 reads CASSSMAGANTGELFF. The CDR3 DNA reads as TGTGCCAGCAGCTCCATGGCGGGTGCGAACACCGGGGAGCTGTTTTTT.

There are a few counts of this clone. This rearrangement joins TRBV29-1 to TRBJ1-2; unclear D gene. CDR1 is SQVTM, CDR2 ANQGSEA, per germline. Trimming took 1 base from V and 7 from J, leaving 7 bases between them. The CDR3 spans 11 residues. CDR3 sequence: CSVEGLGGYTF. The CDR3 region has the DNA TGCAGCGTTGAAGGGTTGGGTGGCTACACCTTC.

The chain has TRBV2 and TRBJ2-3; D call uncertain. V lost 3 bases to trimming and J lost 0 bases, with 7 bases between them. The CDR3 sequence is 14 residues long. Germline assignment: CDR1 SNHLY and CDR2 FYNNEI. CDR3 sequence: CASSDVASTDTQYF. Written as DNA, the CDR3 is TGTGCCAGCAGTGATGTGGCTAGCACAGATACGCAGTATTTT. The full variable domain, its missing parts supplied by reference TRBV2 and TRBJ2-3, is EPEVTQTPSHQVTQMGQEVILRCVPISNHLYFYWYRQILGQKVEFLVSFYNNEISEKSEIFDDQFSVERPDGSNFTLKIRSTKLEDSAMYFCASSDVASTDTQYFGPGTRLTVL.

This clone was seen more than once but under ten times. The genes are TRBV7-9 and TRBJ2-7; no firm D call. Germline CDR1 is SEHNR and CDR2 is FQNEAQ (reference sequence). Trimming stripped 5 bases from V and 6 bases from J, with 17 bases between. The CDR3 runs to 14 residues. The DNA of the CDR3 is TGTGCCAGCAGCGCCCCCGGTTCCCTCGGCGAGCAGTACTTC. This codes for CASSAPGSLGEQYF.